This TCR beta chain was captured by sequencing in a study of blood T cell repertoires in COVID-19. Turning to the study itself: From T cells, B-cell-depleted T cells, or PBMCs came the material, which was cDNA or gDNA.

Using immunoSEQ multiplex PCR, the repertoire was profiled, and TCRdb retains in-frame clones only, with some absent. The repertoire consists of under 300,000 clones, with 75% to 85% occurring once and the leading ten covering roughly 12%. Trimming removed 6 bases at V and 1 base at J, with 9 bases between. Germline lookup yields CDR1 KGHSH and CDR2 LQKENI. The CDR3 length is 13 residues. The sequence derives from a woman in her sixties with active or convalescent COVID-19. The chain carries TRBV18 and TRBJ1-1; TRBD1 might be the D (6 bases). Sequencing was done on a sample of peripheral blood. CDR3 coding DNA: TGTGCCAGCTCCATGGGACAGAACACTGAAGCTTTCTTT. Translating it yields CASSMGQNTEAFF.